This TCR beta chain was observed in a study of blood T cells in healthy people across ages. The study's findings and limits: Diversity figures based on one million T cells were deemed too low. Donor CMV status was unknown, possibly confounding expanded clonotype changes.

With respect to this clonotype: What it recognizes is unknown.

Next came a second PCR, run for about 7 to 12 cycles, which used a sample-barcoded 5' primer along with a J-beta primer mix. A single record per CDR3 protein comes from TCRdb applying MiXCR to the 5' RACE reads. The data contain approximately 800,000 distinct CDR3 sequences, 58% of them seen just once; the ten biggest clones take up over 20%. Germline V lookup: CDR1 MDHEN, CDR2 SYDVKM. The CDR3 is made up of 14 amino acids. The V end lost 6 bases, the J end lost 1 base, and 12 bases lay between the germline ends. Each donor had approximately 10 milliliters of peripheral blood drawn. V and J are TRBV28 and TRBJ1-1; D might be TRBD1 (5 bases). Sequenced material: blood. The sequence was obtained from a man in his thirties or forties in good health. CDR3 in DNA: TGTGCCAGCAGACTACTAACAGGGAACACTGAAGCTTTCTTT. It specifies CASRLLTGNTEAFF.